The 18 T cell receptor beta chains in this list originate from one sample, sequenced in a study of blood T cell repertoires in COVID-19. Only in-frame clones appear in the TCRdb table, and some are missing; sequencing was by immunoSEQ multiplex PCR. The sample has fewer than 350,000 clones, almost 90% seen once. Sample: PBMCs or T cells enriched from blood (not recorded which). These receptors all come from a woman in her twenties or thirties who had been exposed to COVID-19.

This clone came up once. This sequence joins TRBV5-6 and TRBJ2-2; D not certain. The CDR3 totals 16 residues. The germline V gene has CDR1 SGHDT and CDR2 YYEEEE. Deletions cut 3 bases from V and 2 bases from J, with 14 bases between. CDR3 sequence reads: CASSSPPRLNTGELFF. CDR3 in DNA: TGTGCCAGCAGCTCCCCACCCCGTCTAAACACCGGGGAGCTGTTTTTT. The entire variable domain, with the rest obtained from reference TRBV5-6 and TRBJ2-2, is as follows: DAGVTQSPTHLIKTRGQQVTLRCSPKSGHDTVSWYQQALGQGPQFIFQYYEEEERQRGNFPDRFSGHQFPNYSSELNVNALLLGDSALYLCASSSPPRLNTGELFFGEGSRLTVL.

This chain connects TRBV15 to TRBJ1-5, with a weak D call TRBD1 (6 bases). Per the germline V gene, CDR1 is LNHNV and CDR2 is YYDKDF (reference sequence). V dropped 5 bases and J dropped 11 bases, with 16 bases sitting between them. The CDR3 consists of 13 residues. The CDR3 loop is CATSQQGIATQHF. CDR3 nucleotide sequence: TGTGCCACCAGCCAACAGGGCATTGCGACCCAGCATTTT.

This sequence joins TRBV28 and TRBJ1-5; 10 positions match TRBD1. The CDR3 runs 18 residues. The J segment lost 4 bases and the V segment lost 3 bases, leaving 12 bases of the junction unmatched. Germline V gene lookup returns CDR1 MDHEN and CDR2 SYDVKM. CDR3 sequence (DNA): TGTGCCAGCAGTTTGCCAGGACAGGGGGGATGGGGGAATCAGCCCCAGCATTTT. It encodes CASSLPGQGGWGNQPQHF.

This chain uses TRBV18 with TRBJ2-1; D is perhaps TRBD1 (5 bases). Germline CDR1 is KGHSH and CDR2 is LQKENI. This CDR3 comprises 15 residues. V dropped 1 base and J dropped 5 bases, with 12 bases sitting between them. This CDR3 is CASSPLSRVNNEQFF. DNA for the CDR3: TGTGCCAGCTCACCACTCTCCAGGGTTAACAATGAGCAGTTCTTC. Together with reference TRBV18 and TRBJ2-1, the CDR3 gives the full variable domain: NAGVMQNPRHLVRRRGQEARLRCSPMKGHSHVYWYRQLPEEGLKFMVYLQKENIIDESGMPKERFSAEFPKEGPSILRIQQVVRGDSAAYFCASSPLSRVNNEQFFGPGTRLTVL.

This sequence joins TRBV28 and TRBJ1-6, with 8 bases aligning to TRBD1. Germline V gives CDR1 MDHEN, CDR2 SYDVKM. J gave up 8 bases and V 5 bases, and 8 bases lay outside the gene matches. This CDR3 is 15 amino acids long. This CDR3 is CASSPSGGAYSPLHF. CDR3 nucleotide sequence: TGTGCCAGCAGTCCCTCAGGGGGCGCCTATTCACCCCTCCACTTT.

The V and J genes are TRBV5-1 and TRBJ2-4; 7 bases map to TRBD2. Germline CDR1 reads SGHRS; CDR2 reads YFSETQ. The V segment lost 2 bases and the J segment 7 bases; nucleotides outside the gene matches: 9. This CDR3 spans 15 amino acids. CDR3 region: CASSLTTAGLNIQYF. CDR3 sequence (DNA): TGCGCCAGCAGCTTAACCACAGCGGGACTCAACATTCAGTACTTC.

This clone came up once. Within the sample, other DNA sequences also encode this same CDR3. This chain joins TRBV7-9 and TRBJ2-3; D is possibly TRBD2 (5 bases). CDR3 length: 15 residues. With 5 bases removed from V and 0 bases from J, the gap between germline ends came to 12 bases. CDR1 SEHNR and CDR2 FQNEAQ come from the germline V gene (reference sequence). In nucleotides, the CDR3 is TGTGCCAGCAGCCCAGGCGGGTCTAGCACAGATACGCAGTATTTT. It specifies CASSPGGSSTDTQYF.

V gene TRBV7-3 combines with J gene TRBJ2-5; D perhaps matches TRBD2 (6 bases). V lost 5 bases to trimming and J lost 4 bases, with 14 bases between them. The CDR3 consists of 14 residues. Germline CDR1 reads SGHTA; CDR2 reads FQGTGA. CDR3 in amino acids: CASSRGGGGETQYF. The CDR3 DNA reads TGTGCCAGCAGCCGAGGTGGGGGAGGAGAGACCCAGTACTTC.

The chain links TRBV7-9 to TRBJ2-2; 7 nucleotides align to TRBD1. This CDR3 spans 14 amino acids. Looked up from germline, CDR1 is SEHNR and CDR2 is FQNEAQ (reference sequence). V dropped 10 bases and J dropped 3; count of bases not matched to a gene: 8. The DNA for the CDR3 is TGTGCCACCATACAGGGGATCCACACCGGGGAGCTGTTTTTT. It specifies CATIQGIHTGELFF.

The chain uses TRBV28 and TRBJ2-1, with 7 bases aligning to TRBD2. Germline assignment: CDR1 MDHEN and CDR2 SYDVKM. The CDR3 contains 15 residues. Losses at the gene ends were 8 bases for V and 0 bases for J; bases not matched to a gene: 7. CDR3 sequence: CASGVAGASYNEQFF. The CDR3, as DNA: TGTGCCAGCGGTGTAGCGGGCGCCTCCTACAATGAGCAGTTCTTC.

This clone was counted only a few times. This sequence joins TRBV19 and TRBJ2-5; the match to TRBD2 covers 10 bases. V lost 3 bases, J lost 2 bases, and 3 bases stayed unmatched. The CDR3 consists of 15 residues. Germline CDR1 LNHDA, CDR2 SQIVND (reference sequence). This CDR3 is CASSILAGVQETQYF. CDR3 coding DNA: TGTGCCAGTAGTATCCTAGCGGGGGTACAAGAGACCCAGTACTTC. Full variable domain (missing parts from reference TRBV19 and TRBJ2-5): DGGITQSPKYLFRKEGQNVTLSCEQNLNHDAMYWYRQDPGQGLRLIYYSQIVNDFQKGDIAEGYSVSREKKESFPLTVTSAQKNPTAFYLCASSILAGVQETQYFGPGTRLLVL.

The V call is TRBV28, the J call TRBJ1-2; D unresolved. V lost 5 bases and J lost 8, with 18 bases in between. CDR1 and CDR2 (germline): MDHEN, SYDVKM. The CDR3 loop spans 14 amino acids. CDR3 in amino acids: CASSPPGGPLGYTF. The CDR3 nucleotides read TGTGCCAGCAGTCCTCCGGGAGGCCCTCTGGGCTACACCTTC.

V and J are TRBV10-2 and TRBJ1-2; no reliable D call. There are 14 residues in the CDR3. V lost 1 base to trimming and J lost 3 bases, with 9 bases between them. Germline values: CDR1 WSHSY, CDR2 SAAADI. CDR3 sequence (DNA): TGCGCCAGCAGTGAGTTCACCGAGCACTATGGCTACACCTTC. Translating it yields CASSEFTEHYGYTF.

Comments on this clone: Other DNA sequences within the sample encode an identical CDR3. The rearrangement uses TRBV12-3 or TRBV12-4 and TRBJ2-1; D unclear. The CDR3 length is 11 residues. Trimming removed 4 bases at V and 7 bases at J, with 5 bases between. CDR3 DNA: TGTGCCAGCAGTTCAGGAAATGAGCAGTTCTTC. It specifies CASSSGNEQFF.

This chain links TRBV27 with TRBJ1-4; D is possibly TRBD1 (6 bases). The V end lost 5 bases, the J end lost 6 bases, and 13 bases lay between the germline ends. Per the germline V gene, CDR1 is MNHEY and CDR2 is SMNVEV (reference sequence). This CDR3 has 14 amino acids. CDR3 protein: CASSTLGADEKLFF. Written as DNA, the CDR3 is TGTGCCAGCAGTACATTGGGGGCTGATGAAAAACTGTTTTTT.

This chain uses TRBV28 with TRBJ2-7; TRBD2 matches at 8 bases. Trimming removed 3 bases from V and 2 bases from J; junction bases left unmatched: 3. This CDR3 comprises 14 residues. CDR1 is MDHEN and CDR2 is SYDVKM in the germline V gene. The CDR3: CASSFAGLAYEQYF. DNA for the CDR3: TGTGCCAGCAGTTTTGCGGGACTAGCCTACGAGCAGTACTTC.

The rearrangement uses TRBV7-3 and TRBJ2-1, with TRBD1 matching 8 bases. The CDR3 extends over 15 amino acids. Germline V gene data show CDR1 as SGHTA and CDR2 as FQGTGA. V lost 3 bases and J lost 0; bases outside the gene matches: 1. CDR3 in DNA: TGTGCCAGCAGCTTGGACAGGGACTCCTACAATGAGCAGTTCTTC. Protein product: CASSLDRDSYNEQFF. Complete variable domain (other parts from reference TRBV7-3 and TRBJ2-1): GAGVSQTPSNKVTEKGKYVELRCDPISGHTALYWYRQSLGQGPEFLIYFQGTGAADDSGLPNDRFFAVRPEGSVSTLKIQRTERGDSAVYLCASSLDRDSYNEQFFGPGTRLTVL.

The chain has TRBV5-1 and TRBJ2-3, with a possible D match to TRBD2 (5 bases). The CDR3 contains 15 residues. V shed 4 bases and J shed 2 bases, with 14 bases lying between them. Germline CDR1 reads SGHRS; CDR2 reads YFSETQ. CDR3 sequence reads: CASSGQSGSTDTQYF. For the CDR3, the DNA is TGCGCCAGCAGCGGTCAATCGGGGTCCACAGATACGCAGTATTTT. Full variable domain (rest looked up from reference TRBV5-1 and TRBJ2-3): KAGVTQTPRYLIKTRGQQVTLSCSPISGHRSVSWYQQTPGQGLQFLFEYFSETQRNKGNFPGRFSGRQFSNSRSEMNVSTLELGDSALYLCASSGQSGSTDTQYFGPGTRLTVL.